This T cell receptor beta chain was profiled in a study of T cells in Graves' hyperthyroidism and ophthalmopathy. Amplified TCR beta CDR3 regions came from RNA transcripts. With the HTBI primer set, the TCR CDR3 went through a first round of RT-PCR. TCRdb reprocessed the multiplex PCR reads via MiXCR and lists one record per CDR3 protein. The table includes about 400,000 distinct CDR3 sequences, about 16% detected once. With regard to this clonotype: The antigen remains undetermined.

General observations from the study: Expanded thyroid clonotypes (above 0.001) were mostly also found in blood.

The sequence was collected from an older woman with Graves' ophthalmopathy. What was sequenced was blood.

The CDR3 coding sequence is TGCAGCGTTGTGCCCACAACTAGCACAGATACGCAGTATTTT. Amino acids: CSVVPTTSTDTQYF. This chain uses TRBV29-1 with TRBJ2-3; D is unresolved. Trimming left V 4 bases short and J 0 bases short, with 11 bases between. The CDR3 is 14 residues long. Germline values: CDR1 SQVTM, CDR2 ANQGSEA.